These T cell receptor beta chains were read from a single sample in a study of T cell clusters in autoimmune cytopenias. TCRdb reprocessed the multiplex PCR reads and stores each CDR3 protein as one record, lacking DNA. This listing includes about 6,700 distinct CDR3 sequences. This sample also appeared in a second study, on T cell repertoires in aging, cancer and after chemotherapy.

Material for sequencing was peripheral blood. The receptors derive from a human donor in good health. Each CDR3 is given with its conserved first and last residue. The listing skips clone size in some rows; elsewhere it reads once, few, many or a size class.

clone_size j_call cdr3_length v_call cdr3_aa
medium-sized TRBJ2-7 14 TRBV19 CASASLQGRYEQYF
- TRBJ2-7 12 TRBV5-4 CASTPLSREQYF
medium-sized TRBJ1-4 13 TRBV27 CASSLRDREKLFF
medium-sized TRBJ2-7 13 TRBV5-5 CASSVPQPYEQYF
- TRBJ1-1 14 TRBV6-1 CASRWDRTNTEAFF
- TRBJ1-2 15 TRBV5-1 CASSPGGGPTYGYTF
- TRBJ2-7 15 TRBV30 CAWSAGAGGGFVQYF
- TRBJ2-7 12 TRBV29-1 CSVDTGAYEQYF
- TRBJ2-1 15 TRBV7-4 CASSLEGRSYNEQFF
medium-sized TRBJ1-2 15 TRBV19 CASSIPGTGTYGYTF
- TRBJ2-1 16 TRBV10-3 CASRPSASGLRVEQFF
- TRBJ2-7 15 TRBV6-1 CASSEAPRAEGEQYF
- TRBJ1-2 14 TRBV12-3/TRBV12-4 CASSQQGPGDGYTF
- TRBJ2-4 12 TRBV12-3/TRBV12-4 CASSFLEDIQYF
medium-sized TRBJ2-3 14 TRBV6-1 CASRAQGGTDTQYF
medium-sized TRBJ1-4 15 TRBV5-4 CASSLQGVGGEKLFF
- TRBJ2-4 18 TRBV6-1 CASSTSSGGAWGKNIQYF
- TRBJ2-1 15 TRBV7-9 CASSSPGLAGNEQFF
medium-sized TRBJ2-7 12 TRBV27 CASSARLGEQYF
medium-sized TRBJ2-7 13 TRBV27 CASSLSGGNEQYF
medium-sized TRBJ2-5 14 TRBV5-4 CASSSGTVQETQYF
- TRBJ1-1 19 TRBV6-5 CASSYSAPASWIMNTEAFF
- TRBJ1-3 17 TRBV18 CASSPPRDSLSGNTIYF
- TRBJ2-1 16 TRBV6-1 CASSESGTSGLNEQFF
medium-sized TRBJ2-1 13 TRBV19 CASSQLQGYEQFF
- TRBJ2-7 15 TRBV13 CASSSGRRISYEQYF
- TRBJ2-7 13 TRBV12-3/TRBV12-4 CASSLQGGYEEYF
- TRBJ2-1 17 TRBV7-9 CASGPMGRDLAYNEQFF
- TRBJ2-3 17 TRBV5-1 CASSLVPTSGSTDTQYF
- TRBJ2-1 19 TRBV24-1 CATSDSIYSGKERHNEQFF
- TRBJ2-7 14 TRBV27 CASSPGVTGSEQYF
medium-sized TRBJ2-7 14 TRBV19 CASSGTGSSYEQYF
medium-sized TRBJ2-7 14 TRBV7-6 CASSRSDRGGEQYF
- TRBJ1-5 12 TRBV20-1 CSASPGPQAQHF
- TRBJ2-1 15 TRBV12-3/TRBV12-4 CASSPASGPYNEQFF
medium-sized TRBJ1-4 15 TRBV7-6 CASSLGGQANEKLFF
medium-sized TRBJ2-1 15 TRBV29-1 CSVEGTSGGYNEQFF
medium-sized TRBJ2-3 15 TRBV5-4 CASSLFPSGADTQYF
- TRBJ2-1 14 TRBV20-1 CSARGDKDYNEQFF